A selection of T cell receptor beta chains follows, all from one sample in a study of cytomegalovirus exposure and HLA in healthy donors. Measured with immunoSEQ multiplex PCR; TCRdb has only the in-frame clones, and not every one. The sample consists of roughly 100,000 clones, 75% to 90% of them appearing once. The sample taken for sequencing was PBMCs. These receptors were obtained from a man under 40 in good health and CMV-seropositive. Each CDR3 is given without its conserved first and last residue. The D gene is left open where the match is weak.

D: TRBD2; J: TRBJ2-7; V: TRBV4-1; length: 14; CDR3: ASSQGSGGSSYEQY
D: TRBD1; J: TRBJ1-1; V: TRBV2; length: 11; CDR3: ASSTDRGAEAF
D: -; J: TRBJ2-7; V: TRBV29-1; length: 11; CDR3: SVEEGVRFRQY
D: TRBD1; J: TRBJ1-3; V: TRBV7-2; length: 14; CDR3: ASSFTPGQGGNTIY
D: -; J: TRBJ1-5; V: TRBV7-2; length: 11; CDR3: ASSWGGNQPQH
D: -; J: TRBJ1-1; V: TRBV6-5; length: 12; CDR3: ASSGVGRNTEAF
D: TRBD2; J: TRBJ2-3; V: TRBV7-9; length: 13; CDR3: ASTPTSGSTDTQY
D: TRBD1; J: TRBJ1-1; V: TRBV12-5; length: 16; CDR3: ASGLTQGEDAVNTEAF
D: -; J: TRBJ1-6; V: TRBV6-1; length: 12; CDR3: ASSFQGNNSPLH
D: -; J: TRBJ2-2; V: TRBV15; length: 13; CDR3: ATSRGQGGTGELF
D: -; J: TRBJ1-4; V: TRBV30; length: 11; CDR3: ARRPKGGEKLF
D: -; J: TRBJ1-1; V: TRBV5-1; length: 15; CDR3: ASSPPGGGRGNTEAF
D: TRBD2; J: TRBJ2-1; V: TRBV7-7; length: 13; CDR3: ASSFGPRGDNEQF
D: -; J: TRBJ1-1; V: TRBV5-1; length: 12; CDR3: ASSVLQGPTEAF
D: -; J: TRBJ1-2; V: TRBV9; length: 13; CDR3: ASSVAQGVNYGYT
D: TRBD2; J: TRBJ2-1; V: TRBV4-2; length: 13; CDR3: ASSQPSGGNNEQF
D: -; J: TRBJ1-6; V: TRBV6-5; length: 13; CDR3: ASSYSHSGWGPLH
D: TRBD2; J: TRBJ2-3; V: TRBV5-4; length: 14; CDR3: ASSQGSGGARDTQY
D: -; J: TRBJ1-1; V: TRBV6-1; length: 13; CDR3: ASIGGTIGRTEAF
D: TRBD1; J: TRBJ1-6; V: TRBV19; length: 13; CDR3: ASSILDRGNSPLH